The clone carrying this T cell receptor beta chain was picked up one time. The data derive from a study of blood T cell repertoires in COVID-19. Study overall: Researchers got acute and convalescent COVID-19 samples from the United States, Italy and Spain.

Authors' analysis steps: By means of reference gene primer amplification, nucleated cell counts were estimated. The repertoire was sequenced with immunoSEQ multiplex PCR; TCRdb's copy has only in-frame clones and lacks some. V, J and clone size derive from that table, while D and trimming were established from the DNA sequence. The table has roughly 180,000 clones, 79% seen once; the top ten hold around 8.1%. V lost 5 bases and J 3 bases, leaving 8 bases between the germline ends. CDR1 is SQVTM, CDR2 ANQGSEA, per germline. The CDR3 covers 12 residues. It was during active infection that Seattle patients were enrolled and then longitudinally followed.

The sequencing sample was made of peripheral blood. This clonotype was obtained from a woman aged 60-75 years with COVID-19, enrolled during active disease. The chain has TRBV29-1 and TRBJ1-3, with D possibly TRBD1 on 5 matching bases. The CDR3 coding sequence is TGCAGCGTTCAGGGTTTTGGAAACACCATATATTTT. Translating gives CSVQGFGNTIYF.